These T cell receptor beta chains were read from a single sample in a study of beta chain features in type 1 diabetes. Using immunoSEQ multiplex PCR, the repertoire was profiled, and TCRdb retains in-frame clones only, with some absent. This table holds more than 300,000 clones, around 12% found once. Sequencing was performed on naive CD4+ T cells from blood. All receptors come from a man aged 18-30 years in good health. The CDR3 runs from the conserved cysteine through the conserved F or W. Fields, in order: J gene, D gene, clone size, V gene, CDR3 DNA, CDR3 protein. D genes are given only for firm matches. Not every row has a clone size; where given, it reads once, few, many or a size class.

TRBJ1-2 | . | . | TRBV27 | TGTGCCAGCAGTCCACAGGTTTACTATGGCTACACCTTC | CASSPQVYYGYTF
TRBJ2-3 | TRBD1 | . | TRBV30 | TGTGCCTGGGACCGGGGACAGGGTGGAGGAGATACGCAGTATTTT | CAWDRGQGGGDTQYF
TRBJ1-2 | TRBD1 | . | TRBV19 | TGTGCCACCGGGACAGGGAATGGCTACACCTTC | CATGTGNGYTF
TRBJ1-1 | . | . | TRBV6-1 | TGTGCCAGCAGTGAAGCCTGGAGAGGGACTGAAGCTTTCTTT | CASSEAWRGTEAFF
TRBJ1-4 | TRBD1 | . | TRBV30 | TGTGCCTGGAGTTCCGGGACAGTGAAGAAGGAACTGTTTTTT | CAWSSGTVKKELFF
TRBJ2-3 | . | . | TRBV7-3 | TGTGCCAGCAGCTTCTCGTTGTGGGGCGTTGGCACAGATACGCAGTATTTT | CASSFSLWGVGTDTQYF
TRBJ1-5 | . | few | TRBV30 | TGTGCCTGGACCGGGTCCAGGGAACAGCCCCAGCATTTT | CAWTGSREQPQHF
TRBJ2-1 | . | few | TRBV29-1 | TGCAGCGTTGGGACAGCCAACTACAATGAGCAGTTCTTC | CSVGTANYNEQFF
TRBJ1-1 | . | . | TRBV30 | TGTGCCTGGAGTGTAGAGGGAGGTACTGAAGCTTTCTTT | CAWSVEGGTEAFF
TRBJ2-7 | TRBD1 | . | TRBV7-2 | TGTGCCAGCAGGCTGAGGGGGCAGGGTGGGGAGCAGTACTTC | CASRLRGQGGEQYF
TRBJ2-4 | . | few | TRBV7-2 | TGTGCCAGCAGCAAGGGGGCTAGCGGGCAAGCCAAAAACATTCAGTACTTC | CASSKGASGQAKNIQYF
TRBJ1-2 | . | few | TRBV4-3 | TGCGCCAGCAGCTATAAGGACAGCCCTAACTATGGCTACACCTTC | CASSYKDSPNYGYTF
TRBJ2-1 | . | . | TRBV21-1 | TGTGCCAGCGGTGACAGGGTGGGAGCTGAGCAGTTCTTC | CASGDRVGAEQFF
TRBJ2-1 | . | . | TRBV7-7 | TGTGCCAGCAGCCCCCTCTCGGGGGACAATGAGCAGTTCTTC | CASSPLSGDNEQFF
TRBJ2-6 | TRBD1 | many | TRBV29-1 | TGCAGCGTGGAAGGGACAGGTAACGTCCTGACTTTC | CSVEGTGNVLTF
TRBJ2-5 | TRBD1 | . | TRBV19 | TGTGCCAGTAGTGGGACAGGGAATCAGTACTTC | CASSGTGNQYF
TRBJ1-2 | . | few | TRBV4-3 | TGCGCCAGCAGCCAAGGATCGCGGCGTGAGAGCTATGGCTACACCTTC | CASSQGSRRESYGYTF
TRBJ2-7 | TRBD1 | . | TRBV4-3 | TGCGCCAGCAGCCATTTATCAGGGGGCAATCTCTACGAGCAGTACTTC | CASSHLSGGNLYEQYF
TRBJ2-7 | . | . | TRBV28 | TGTGCCAGCAGTTTGGCGGGGGCAAGAGGCTACGAGCAGTACTTC | CASSLAGARGYEQYF
TRBJ1-3 | . | few | TRBV15 | TGTGCCACCAGCGAGCCTCGGAACACCATATATTTT | CATSEPRNTIYF
TRBJ2-2 | TRBD2 | few | TRBV13 | TGTGCCAGCAGCTTAAGTCTGCTAGCGGGAGGGCCTACCGGGGAGCTGTTTTTT | CASSLSLLAGGPTGELFF
TRBJ2-7 | . | . | TRBV30 | TGTGCCTGGAGTGTAATGAGGGACGAGCAGTACTTC | CAWSVMRDEQYF
TRBJ1-2 | . | few | TRBV28 | TGTGCCAGCAGCCTCCAGGGAAACTATGGCTACACCTTC | CASSLQGNYGYTF
TRBJ1-4 | TRBD1 | . | TRBV30 | TGTGCCTGGAGTTCCCCAAAACAGGGGACTACTAATGAAAAACTGTTTTTT | CAWSSPKQGTTNEKLFF
TRBJ2-7 | TRBD1 | . | TRBV5-1 | TGCGCCAGCAGCTTGGGTGGGACAGGGCCCTACGAGCAGTACTTC | CASSLGGTGPYEQYF
TRBJ2-3 | . | many | TRBV28 | TGTGCCAGCTCCGATCTAGTCGGGGATACGCAGTATTTT | CASSDLVGDTQYF
TRBJ1-2 | TRBD1 | . | TRBV7-9 | TGTGCCAGCAGCTCGGGACAGTTGGACTATGGCTACACCTTC | CASSSGQLDYGYTF
TRBJ2-7 | TRBD2 | . | TRBV30 | TGTGCCTGGAGTGGGCTAGCGGGGGGCTACGAGCAGTACTTC | CAWSGLAGGYEQYF
TRBJ1-2 | . | few | TRBV7-9 | TGTGCCAGCAGCGGGTTCCCGGATCGGGGTTACTATGGCTACACCTTC | CASSGFPDRGYYGYTF
TRBJ2-1 | . | . | TRBV4-3 | TGCGCCAGCAGCCAAGATGGGGGGAGCCTAGGGTATCGGCAGTTCTTC | CASSQDGGSLGYRQFF
TRBJ2-7 | . | . | TRBV6-5 | TGTGCCAGCAGTTACTCCCACAACTCCTACGAGCAGTACTTC | CASSYSHNSYEQYF
TRBJ1-1 | . | . | TRBV29-1 | TGCAGCGGTAGCGGTAATGGTGAAGCTTTCTTT | CSGSGNGEAFF
TRBJ1-1 | . | few | TRBV7-3 | TGTGCCAGCAGCTTATCGGGTGGGGCCACTGAAGCTTTCTTT | CASSLSGGATEAFF
TRBJ2-1 | TRBD1 | . | TRBV28 | TGTGCCAGCAGTTCGGCCGGGACAGGGAACAATGAGCAGTTCTTC | CASSSAGTGNNEQFF
TRBJ1-6 | TRBD1 | few | TRBV18 | TGTGCCAGCTCACCAACAGGGGAAAATTCACCCCTCCACTTT | CASSPTGENSPLHF
TRBJ1-2 | TRBD1 | few | TRBV7-8 | TGTGCCAGCAGCAAAAACCGGGACAGGGAGGGCTACACCTTC | CASSKNRDREGYTF
TRBJ1-5 | TRBD1 | few | TRBV30 | TGTGCCTGGAGTGTAGGGGGCACTAGCAATCAGCCCCAGCATTTT | CAWSVGGTSNQPQHF
TRBJ1-1 | . | few | TRBV2 | TGTGCCAGCAGTGCCGGGAGACAGCTGGGCACTGAAGCTTTCTTT | CASSAGRQLGTEAFF
TRBJ2-7 | TRBD2 | . | TRBV15 | TGTGCCACCAGCAGACAGCTTGGGGGGGTCCCGAACGAGCAGTACTTC | CATSRQLGGVPNEQYF
TRBJ2-7 | . | . | TRBV5-8 | TGTGCCAGCAGCTCGCAGCGTACAGGGAGCTCCTACGAGCAGTACTTC | CASSSQRTGSSYEQYF
TRBJ2-2 | TRBD2 | . | TRBV7-9 | TGTGCCAGCAGCCCGCGACTAGCGGGAGGCCGGTCCGGGGAGCTGTTTTTT | CASSPRLAGGRSGELFF
TRBJ2-4 | . | few | TRBV28 | TGTGCCAGCACAAACCCCAGGAATTTGGCCAAAAACATTCAGTACTTC | CASTNPRNLAKNIQYF
TRBJ2-5 | TRBD1 | . | TRBV6-6 | TGTGCCAGCAGCCGACAGGGGGAATCGGAGACCCAGTACTTC | CASSRQGESETQYF